This passage covers 2 T cell receptor beta chains from one sample sequenced in a study of response to subunit inactivated influenza vaccine. MiXCR was run by TCRdb on the RT-PCR reads, yielding one entry per CDR3 protein. The data show around 570,000 distinct CDR3 sequences, about 8% seen once. This sample comprised PBMCs from blood, obtained 23 to 25 months after vaccination. The receptor source for this set is a man between 50 and 69 years old who received an inactivated influenza vaccine.

This clonotype was seen at least ten times. This chain uses TRBV29-1 with TRBJ2-3, with D perhaps TRBD2 (6 bases). The CDR3 extends over 13 amino acids. Trimming pared 5 bases from V and 4 bases from J, leaving 13 bases between. Germline lookup yields CDR1 SQVTM and CDR2 ANQGSEA. CDR3 coding DNA: TGCAGCGTTAGGTTCGGGGGTGCAGATACGCAGTATTTT. Its translation is CSVRFGGADTQYF.

This clonotype was detected ten times or more. The chain links TRBV29-1 to TRBJ2-3; TRBD2 matches at 11 bases. This CDR3 comprises 15 residues. V trimming: 4 bases; J trimming: 8 bases; junction bases outside the gene matches: 11. Per the germline V gene, CDR1 is SQVTM and CDR2 is ANQGSEA. The CDR3 protein is CSVVIAGGAVGTQYF. As DNA, the CDR3 is TGCAGCGTTGTAATAGCGGGAGGGGCAGTCGGTACGCAGTATTTT.